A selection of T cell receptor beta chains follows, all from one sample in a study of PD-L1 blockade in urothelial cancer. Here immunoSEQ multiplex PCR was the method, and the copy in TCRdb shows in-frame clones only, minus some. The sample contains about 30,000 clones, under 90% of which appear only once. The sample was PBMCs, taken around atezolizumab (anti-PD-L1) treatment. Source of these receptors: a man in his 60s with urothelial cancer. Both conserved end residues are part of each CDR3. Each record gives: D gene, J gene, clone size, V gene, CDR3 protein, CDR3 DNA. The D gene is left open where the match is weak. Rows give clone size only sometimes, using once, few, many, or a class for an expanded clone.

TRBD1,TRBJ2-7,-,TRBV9,CASSTRGETGGLYEQYF,TGTGCCAGCAGCACCAGGGGGGAGACAGGGGGCTTGTACGAGCAGTACTTC
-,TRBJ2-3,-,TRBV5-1,CASSLGESTDTQYF,TGCGCCAGCAGCTTGGGCGAGAGCACAGATACGCAGTATTTT
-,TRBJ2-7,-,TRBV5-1,CASSWTADSLYRTASYEQYF,TGCGCCAGCAGCTGGACGGCGGACAGCCTCTACAGAACCGCCTCCTACGAGCAGTACTTC
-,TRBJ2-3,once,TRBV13,CASSPKGWGDTDTQYF,TGTGCCAGCAGCCCCAAAGGTTGGGGAGACACAGATACGCAGTATTTT
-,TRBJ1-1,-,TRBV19,CASTRPGVRNTEAFF,TGTGCCAGTACCCGTCCCGGGGTCCGGAACACTGAAGCTTTCTTT
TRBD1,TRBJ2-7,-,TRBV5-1,CASSRDSNYEQYF,TGCGCCAGCAGCCGGGACAGCAACTACGAGCAGTACTTC
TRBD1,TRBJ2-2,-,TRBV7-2,CASSLFGQGNTGELFF,TGTGCCAGCAGCTTATTCGGACAGGGGAACACCGGGGAGCTGTTTTTT
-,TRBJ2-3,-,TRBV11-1,CASSPPLASTDTQYF,TGTGCCAGCAGTCCGCCGCTAGCGAGCACAGATACGCAGTATTTT
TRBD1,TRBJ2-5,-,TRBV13,CASSYGTVQETQYF,TGTGCCAGCAGCTATGGGACAGTCCAAGAGACCCAGTACTTC
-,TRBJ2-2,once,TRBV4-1,CASSQDRDSGNTGELFF,TGCGCCAGCAGCCAAGATCGAGATAGCGGAAACACCGGGGAGCTGTTTTTT
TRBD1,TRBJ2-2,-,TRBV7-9,CASSYRQGAVTGELFF,TGTGCCAGCAGCTACCGACAGGGGGCGGTAACCGGGGAGCTGTTTTTT
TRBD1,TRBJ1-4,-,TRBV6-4,CASSRGTGEKLFF,TGTGCCAGCAGTAGGGGGACAGGCGAAAAACTGTTTTTT
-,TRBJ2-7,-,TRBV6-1,CASSDTGGLSYEQYF,TGTGCCAGCAGTGATACCGGGGGGCTTTCCTACGAGCAGTACTTC
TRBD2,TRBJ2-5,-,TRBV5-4,CASSLTSGGQETQYF,TGTGCCAGCAGCTTGACTAGCGGGGGTCAAGAGACCCAGTACTTC
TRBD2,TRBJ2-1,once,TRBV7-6,CASSRLGSGRLIMNEQFF,TGTGCCAGCAGCAGACTCGGTAGCGGGAGATTAATAATGAATGAGCAGTTCTTC
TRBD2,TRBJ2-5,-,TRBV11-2,CASSLDRASGRETQYF,TGTGCCAGCAGCTTAGATCGGGCTAGCGGGAGGGAGACCCAGTACTTC
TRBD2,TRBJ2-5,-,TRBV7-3,CASSHGLAGVETQYF,TGTGCCAGCAGCCATGGACTAGCGGGAGTAGAGACCCAGTACTTC
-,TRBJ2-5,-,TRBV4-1,CASSPRDSQETQYF,TGCGCCAGCAGCCCGAGGGACTCGCAAGAGACCCAGTACTTC
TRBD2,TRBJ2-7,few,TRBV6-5,CASSYSGRTYEQYF,TGTGCCAGCAGTTATAGCGGGAGGACCTACGAGCAGTACTTC
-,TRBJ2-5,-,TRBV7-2,CASSSLGRETQYF,TGTGCCAGCAGCTCCCTAGGGAGGGAGACCCAGTACTTC
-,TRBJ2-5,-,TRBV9,CASSVDSSGGETQYF,TGTGCCAGCAGCGTAGACAGTAGCGGTGGAGAGACCCAGTACTTC
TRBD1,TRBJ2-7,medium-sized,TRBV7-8,CASSLMRQGRDYEQYF,TGTGCCAGCAGCTTAATGCGACAGGGGCGGGACTACGAGCAGTACTTC
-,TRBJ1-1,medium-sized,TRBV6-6,CASSYAGAAEAFF,TGTGCCAGCAGTTACGCGGGGGCCGCTGAAGCTTTCTTT
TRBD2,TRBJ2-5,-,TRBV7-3,CASSLLAEETQYF,TGTGCCAGCAGCTTACTAGCGGAAGAGACCCAGTACTTC
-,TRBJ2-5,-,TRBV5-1,CASSLERASRQETQYF,TGCGCCAGCAGTCTCGAGCGGGCTAGCCGACAAGAGACCCAGTACTTC
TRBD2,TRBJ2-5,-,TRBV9,CASSVGIAGLYQETQYF,TGTGCCAGCAGCGTAGGAATAGCGGGACTTTACCAAGAGACCCAGTACTTC
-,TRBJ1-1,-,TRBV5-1,CASSQGGTVNTEAFF,TGCGCCAGCAGCCAAGGCGGGACGGTGAACACTGAAGCTTTCTTT
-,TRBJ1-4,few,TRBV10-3,CAISDPGAGTPGREKLFF,TGTGCCATCAGTGATCCAGGGGCAGGGACCCCAGGACGAGAAAAACTGTTTTTT
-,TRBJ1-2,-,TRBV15,CATHGGLGTDNYGYTF,TGTGCCACCCACGGGGGGTTGGGGACGGATAACTATGGCTACACCTTC
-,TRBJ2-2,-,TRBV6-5,CASSETASRELFF,TGTGCCAGCAGCGAGACAGCTTCCAGGGAGCTGTTTTTT
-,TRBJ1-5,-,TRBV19,CASSRRPGGNQPQHF,TGTGCCAGTAGTAGACGACCGGGAGGGAATCAGCCCCAGCATTTT
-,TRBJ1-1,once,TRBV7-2,CASSLAPGSTTEAFF,TGTGCCAGCAGCTTAGCGCCGGGGTCGACCACTGAAGCTTTCTTT
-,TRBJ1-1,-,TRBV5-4,CASSLERENTEAFF,TGTGCCAGCAGCTTGGAACGGGAGAACACTGAAGCTTTCTTT
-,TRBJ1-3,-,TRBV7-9,CASSMQNTIYF,TGTGCCAGCAGCATGCAGAACACCATATATTTT
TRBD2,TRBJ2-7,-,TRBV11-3,CASSLDSGGSYEQYF,TGTGCCAGCAGCTTAGATTCGGGGGGCTCCTACGAGCAGTACTTC
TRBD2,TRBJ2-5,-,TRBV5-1,CASRSSGRTIETQYF,TGCGCCAGCAGATCTAGCGGGAGAACTATCGAGACCCAGTACTTC
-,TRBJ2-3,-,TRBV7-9,CASGLRTDTQYF,TGTGCCAGCGGACTGCGGACAGATACGCAGTATTTT
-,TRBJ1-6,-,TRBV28,CASIGAGAGSPLHF,TGTGCCAGCATCGGGGCGGGGGCAGGCTCACCCCTCCACTTT
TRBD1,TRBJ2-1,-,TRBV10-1,CASSEGIGTGKYNEQFF,TGCGCCAGCAGTGAGGGGATTGGGACAGGGAAATACAATGAGCAGTTCTTC
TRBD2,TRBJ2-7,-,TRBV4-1,CASSQGLAGGWYEQYF,TGCGCCAGCAGCCAAGGACTAGCGGGAGGATGGTACGAGCAGTACTTC
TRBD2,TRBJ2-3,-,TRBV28,CASRPQPSGRESDTQYF,TGTGCCAGCAGGCCCCAGCCTAGCGGGAGAGAGTCAGATACGCAGTATTTT
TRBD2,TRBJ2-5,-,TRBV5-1,CASSLAQTSGDPKETQYF,TGCGCCAGCAGCTTGGCCCAGACTAGCGGGGACCCCAAAGAGACCCAGTACTTC
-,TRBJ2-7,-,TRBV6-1,CASSHRGSGSYEQYF,TGTGCCAGCAGTCATCGGGGGAGCGGATCCTACGAGCAGTACTTC
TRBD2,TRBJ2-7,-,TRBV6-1,CASSDSPSGSSYEQYF,TGTGCCAGCAGTGATTCACCTAGCGGGAGCTCCTACGAGCAGTACTTC
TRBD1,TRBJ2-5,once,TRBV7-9,CASSPLQGKQETQYF,TGTGCCAGCAGCCCCCTACAGGGGAAACAAGAGACCCAGTACTTC
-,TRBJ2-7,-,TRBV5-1,CASRRDGSYEQYF,TGCGCCAGCAGGCGGGATGGGTCCTACGAGCAGTACTTC
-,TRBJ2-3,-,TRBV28,CASSPSGRSGGGADTQYF,TGTGCCAGCAGTCCCTCGGGGAGGTCAGGTGGAGGGGCAGATACGCAGTATTTT
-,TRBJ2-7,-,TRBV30,CAWSVKRLAPISYEQYF,TGTGCCTGGAGTGTAAAGCGCCTAGCGCCTATCTCCTACGAGCAGTACTTC
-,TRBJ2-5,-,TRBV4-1,CASSHIGEEETQYF,TGCGCCAGCAGCCACATCGGAGAGGAAGAGACCCAGTACTTC
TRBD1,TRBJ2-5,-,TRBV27,CASSLRDSQETQYF,TGTGCCAGCAGTTTACGGGACAGCCAAGAGACCCAGTACTTC
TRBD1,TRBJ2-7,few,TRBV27,CASSLIRQGVTHEQYF,TGTGCCAGCAGTCTCATTCGACAGGGTGTAACCCACGAGCAGTACTTC
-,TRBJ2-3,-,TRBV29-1,CSVSPTGLSTDTQYF,TGCAGCGTCAGTCCGACAGGACTCAGCACAGATACGCAGTATTTT